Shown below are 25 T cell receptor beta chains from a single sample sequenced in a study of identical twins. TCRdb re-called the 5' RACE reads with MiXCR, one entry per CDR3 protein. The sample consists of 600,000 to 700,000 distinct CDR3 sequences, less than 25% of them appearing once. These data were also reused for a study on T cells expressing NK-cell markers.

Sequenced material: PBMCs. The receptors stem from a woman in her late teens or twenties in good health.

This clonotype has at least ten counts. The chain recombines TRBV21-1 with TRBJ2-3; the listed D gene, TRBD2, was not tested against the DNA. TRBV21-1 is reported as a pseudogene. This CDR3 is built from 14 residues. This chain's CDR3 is CASCGGVSTDTQYF. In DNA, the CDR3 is TGTGCCAGCTGCGGCGGGGTGAGCACAGATACGCAGTATTTT.

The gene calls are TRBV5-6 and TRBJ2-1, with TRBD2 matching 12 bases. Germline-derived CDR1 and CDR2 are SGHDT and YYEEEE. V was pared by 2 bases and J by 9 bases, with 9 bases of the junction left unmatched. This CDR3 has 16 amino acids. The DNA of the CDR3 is TGTGCCAGCAGCTTTATGACTAGCGGGAGTGATGCTGAGCAGTTCTTC. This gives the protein CASSFMTSGSDAEQFF.

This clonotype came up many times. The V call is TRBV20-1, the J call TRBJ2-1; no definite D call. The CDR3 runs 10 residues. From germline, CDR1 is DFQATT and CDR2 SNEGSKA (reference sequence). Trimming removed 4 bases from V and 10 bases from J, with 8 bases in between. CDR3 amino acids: CSAKRREQFF. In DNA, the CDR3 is TGCAGTGCTAAACGGAGAGAGCAGTTCTTC.

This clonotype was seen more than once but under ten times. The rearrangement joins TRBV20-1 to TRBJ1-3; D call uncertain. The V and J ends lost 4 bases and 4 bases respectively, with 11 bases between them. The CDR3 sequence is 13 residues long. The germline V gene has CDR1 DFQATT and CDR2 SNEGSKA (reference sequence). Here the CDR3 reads CSATRTSGNTIYF. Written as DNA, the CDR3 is TGCAGTGCTACTCGGACGTCGGGAAACACCATATATTTT.

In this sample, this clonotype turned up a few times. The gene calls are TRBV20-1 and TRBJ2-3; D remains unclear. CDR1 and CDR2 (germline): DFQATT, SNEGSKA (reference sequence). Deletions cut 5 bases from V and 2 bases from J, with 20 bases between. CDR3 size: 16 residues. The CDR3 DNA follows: TGCAGTGCTTTAGTTCCTCCCGGGTCACCCACAGATACGCAGTATTTT. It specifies CSALVPPGSPTDTQYF.

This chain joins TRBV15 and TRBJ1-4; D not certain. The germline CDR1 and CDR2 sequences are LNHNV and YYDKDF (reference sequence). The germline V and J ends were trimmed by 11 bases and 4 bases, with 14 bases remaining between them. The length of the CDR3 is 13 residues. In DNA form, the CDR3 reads TGTGCCGCTGCAGGACGGGATAATGAAAAACTGTTTTTT. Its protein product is CAAAGRDNEKLFF. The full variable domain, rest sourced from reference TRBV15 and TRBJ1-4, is DAMVIQNPRYQVTQFGKPVTLSCSQTLNHNVMYWYQQKSSQAPKLLFHYYDKDFNNEADTPDNFQSRRPNTSFCFLDIRSPGLGDTAMYLCAAAGRDNEKLFFGSGTQLSVL.

The CDR3 reads CASSPGLAGDFEQFF. CDR3 sequence (DNA): TGTGCCAGCAGCCCGGGACTAGCGGGAGATTTTGAGCAGTTCTTC. The chain is built from TRBV7-8 and TRBJ2-1; the match to TRBD2 covers 14 bases. The CDR3 is 15 amino acids. Germline V gene sequence: CDR1 SGHVS, CDR2 FQNEAQ. The J segment lost 9 bases and the V segment lost 5 bases, leaving 6 bases of the junction unmatched.

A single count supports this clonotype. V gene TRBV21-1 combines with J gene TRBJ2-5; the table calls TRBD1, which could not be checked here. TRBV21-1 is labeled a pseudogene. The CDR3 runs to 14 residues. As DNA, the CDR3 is TGTGCCAGACACTCACAGGGGAGAACAGAGACCCAGTACTTC. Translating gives CARHSQGRTETQYF.

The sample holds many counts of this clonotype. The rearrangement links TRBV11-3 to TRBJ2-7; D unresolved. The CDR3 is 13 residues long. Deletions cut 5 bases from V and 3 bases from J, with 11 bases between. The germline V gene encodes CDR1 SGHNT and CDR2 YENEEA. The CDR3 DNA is TGTGCCAGCAGCCAGGACGTCCACTACGAGCAGTACTTC. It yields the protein CASSQDVHYEQYF.

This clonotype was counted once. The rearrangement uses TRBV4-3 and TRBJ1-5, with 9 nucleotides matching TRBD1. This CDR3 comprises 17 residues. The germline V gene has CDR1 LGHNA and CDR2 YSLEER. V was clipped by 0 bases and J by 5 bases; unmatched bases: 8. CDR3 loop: CASSQDYTGQGYQPQHF. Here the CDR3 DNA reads TGCGCCAGCAGCCAAGACTATACGGGACAGGGATATCAGCCCCAGCATTTT.

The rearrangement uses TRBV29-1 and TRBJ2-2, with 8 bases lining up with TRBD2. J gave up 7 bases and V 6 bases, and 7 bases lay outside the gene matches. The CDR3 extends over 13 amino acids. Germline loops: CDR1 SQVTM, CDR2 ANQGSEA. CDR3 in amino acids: CSVKRGGHGELFF. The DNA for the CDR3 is TGCAGCGTCAAACGGGGGGGTCACGGGGAGCTGTTTTTT.

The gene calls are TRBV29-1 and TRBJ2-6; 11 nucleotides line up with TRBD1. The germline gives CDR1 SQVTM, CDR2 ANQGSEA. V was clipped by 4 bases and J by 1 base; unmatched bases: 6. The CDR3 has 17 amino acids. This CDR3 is CSVVGRDRGSGANVLTF. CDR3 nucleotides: TGCAGCGTTGTCGGGCGGGACAGGGGGTCTGGGGCCAACGTCCTGACTTTC.

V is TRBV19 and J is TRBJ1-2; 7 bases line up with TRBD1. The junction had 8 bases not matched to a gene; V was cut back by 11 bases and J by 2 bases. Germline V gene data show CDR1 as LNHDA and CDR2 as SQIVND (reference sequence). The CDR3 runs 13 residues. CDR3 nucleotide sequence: TGTGCCTCGTACCCGGGACAGAACTATGGCTACACCTTC. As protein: CASYPGQNYGYTF.

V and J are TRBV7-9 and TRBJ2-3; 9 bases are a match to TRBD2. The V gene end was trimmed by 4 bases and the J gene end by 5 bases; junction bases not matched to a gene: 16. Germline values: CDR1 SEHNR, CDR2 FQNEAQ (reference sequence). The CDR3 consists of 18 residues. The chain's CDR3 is CASSYSLAGAARGDTQYF. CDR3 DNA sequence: TGTGCCAGCAGCTACTCATTAGCGGGAGCGGCGCGGGGAGATACGCAGTATTTT.

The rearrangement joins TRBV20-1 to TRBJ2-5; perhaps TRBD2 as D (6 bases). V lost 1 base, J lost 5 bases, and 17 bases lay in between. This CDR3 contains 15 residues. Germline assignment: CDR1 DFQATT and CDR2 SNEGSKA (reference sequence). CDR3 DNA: TGCAGTGCTAGAGCTGGGGCAGCAGGGAGGGAGACCCAGTACTTC. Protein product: CSARAGAAGRETQYF.

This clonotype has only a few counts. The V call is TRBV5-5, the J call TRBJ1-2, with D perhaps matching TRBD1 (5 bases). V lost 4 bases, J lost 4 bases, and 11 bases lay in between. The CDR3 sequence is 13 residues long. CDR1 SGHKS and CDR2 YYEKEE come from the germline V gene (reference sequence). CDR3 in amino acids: CASSPRTSYGYTF. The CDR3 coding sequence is TGTGCCAGCAGCCCCAGGACATCCTATGGCTACACCTTC.

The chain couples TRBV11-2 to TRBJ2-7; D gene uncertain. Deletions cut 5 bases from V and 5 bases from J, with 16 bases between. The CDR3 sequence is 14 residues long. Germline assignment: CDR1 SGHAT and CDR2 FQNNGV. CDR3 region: CASSTGLPSHEQYF. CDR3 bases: TGTGCCAGCAGCACCGGGCTCCCAAGCCACGAGCAGTACTTC.

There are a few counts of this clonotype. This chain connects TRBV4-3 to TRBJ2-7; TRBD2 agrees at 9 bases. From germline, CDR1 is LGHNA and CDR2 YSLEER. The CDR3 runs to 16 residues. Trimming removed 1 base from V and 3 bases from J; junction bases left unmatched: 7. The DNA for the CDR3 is TGCGCCAGCAGCCAAGCCATTTTAGCGGGAGACTACGAGCAGTACTTC. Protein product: CASSQAILAGDYEQYF.

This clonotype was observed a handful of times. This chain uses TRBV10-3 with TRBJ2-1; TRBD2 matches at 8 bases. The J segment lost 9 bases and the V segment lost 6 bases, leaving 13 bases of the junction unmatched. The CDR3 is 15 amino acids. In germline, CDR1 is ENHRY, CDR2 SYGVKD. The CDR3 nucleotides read TGTGCCATCAGCCCTCCCGGGGGGGTCCTTGGTGAGCAGTTCTTC. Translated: CAISPPGGVLGEQFF.

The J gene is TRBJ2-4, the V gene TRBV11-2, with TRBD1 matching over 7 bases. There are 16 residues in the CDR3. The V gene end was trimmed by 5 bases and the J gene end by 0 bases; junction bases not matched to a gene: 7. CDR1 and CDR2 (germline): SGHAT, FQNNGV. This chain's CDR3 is CASSLGTDLAKNIQYF. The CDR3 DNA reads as TGTGCCAGCAGCCTCGGGACAGATTTAGCCAAAAACATTCAGTACTTC.

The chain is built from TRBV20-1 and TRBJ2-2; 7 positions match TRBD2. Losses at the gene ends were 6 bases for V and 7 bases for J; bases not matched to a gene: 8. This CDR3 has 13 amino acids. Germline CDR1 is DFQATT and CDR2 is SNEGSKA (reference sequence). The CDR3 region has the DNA TGCAGTGCCGGGGGAGGGCTCAACGGGGAGCTGTTTTTT. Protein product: CSAGGGLNGELFF.

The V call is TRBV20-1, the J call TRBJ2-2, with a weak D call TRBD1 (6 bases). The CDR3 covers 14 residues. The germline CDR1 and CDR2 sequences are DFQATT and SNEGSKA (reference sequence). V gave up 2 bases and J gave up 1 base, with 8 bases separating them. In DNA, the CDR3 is TGCAGTGCTAGATCGACAGGGAACACCGGGGAGCTGTTTTTT. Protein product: CSARSTGNTGELFF.

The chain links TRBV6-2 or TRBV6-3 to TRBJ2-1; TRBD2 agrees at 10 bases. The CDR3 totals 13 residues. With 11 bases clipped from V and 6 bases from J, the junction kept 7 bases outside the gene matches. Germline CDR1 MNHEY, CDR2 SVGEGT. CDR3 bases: TGTGCCGGACGGACTAGCGGCATCAATGAGCAGTTCTTC. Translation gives CAGRTSGINEQFF.

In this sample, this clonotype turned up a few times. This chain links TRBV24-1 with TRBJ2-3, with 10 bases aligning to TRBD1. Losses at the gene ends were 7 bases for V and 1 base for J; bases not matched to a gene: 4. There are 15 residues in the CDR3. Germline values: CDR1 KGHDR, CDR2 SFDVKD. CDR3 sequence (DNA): TGTGCCACCAGCCCCGGGACAGGGGGCACAGATACGCAGTATTTT. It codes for CATSPGTGGTDTQYF.

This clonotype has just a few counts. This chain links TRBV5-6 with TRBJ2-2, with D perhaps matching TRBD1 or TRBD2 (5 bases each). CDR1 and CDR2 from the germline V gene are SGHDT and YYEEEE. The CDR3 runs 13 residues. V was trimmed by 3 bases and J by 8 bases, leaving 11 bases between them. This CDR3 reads CASSWDPLGELFF. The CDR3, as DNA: TGTGCCAGCAGCTGGGACCCTTTGGGGGAGCTGTTTTTT. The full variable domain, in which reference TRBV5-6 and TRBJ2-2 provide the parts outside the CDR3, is DAGVTQSPTHLIKTRGQQVTLRCSPKSGHDTVSWYQQALGQGPQFIFQYYEEEERQRGNFPDRFSGHQFPNYSSELNVNALLLGDSALYLCASSWDPLGELFFGEGSRLTVL.